The rows below give T cell receptor beta chains drawn from one sample of a study of blood T cell repertoires in COVID-19. Here immunoSEQ multiplex PCR was the method, and the copy in TCRdb shows in-frame clones only, minus some. Of about 370,000 clones listed, approximately 92% are singletons. Sequencing input: PBMCs or T cells enriched from blood (not recorded which). These receptors all come from a man in his late teens or twenties who had recovered from COVID-19. Each CDR3 is given with its conserved first and last residue. The order of the fields is J gene, V gene, clone size, D gene, CDR3 protein, CDR3 DNA. D genes are given only for firm matches. Rows give clone size only sometimes, using once, few, many, or a class for an expanded clone.

>TRBJ1-5|TRBV10-2|.|.
CASGALLGNSNQPQHF
TGCGCCAGTGGGGCCTTACTGGGAAATAGCAATCAGCCCCAGCATTTT
>TRBJ1-1|TRBV16|.|TRBD1
CASSQSAAGGTEAFF
TGTGCCAGCAGCCAATCGGCGGCAGGGGGCACTGAAGCTTTCTTT
>TRBJ2-5|TRBV5-1|.|TRBD1
CASSVGQGQETQYF
TGCGCCAGCAGCGTTGGACAGGGGCAAGAGACCCAGTACTTC
>TRBJ2-1|TRBV6-5|few|.
CASSYRGTEQFF
TGTGCCAGCAGTTACCGGGGTACTGAGCAGTTCTTC
>TRBJ1-1|TRBV9|once|.
CASSPGSEDVNTEAFF
TGTGCCAGCAGCCCCGGATCAGAGGATGTGAACACTGAAGCTTTCTTT
>TRBJ1-5|TRBV5-1|.|.
CASSKDPLRGYGEPQHF
TGCGCCAGCAGCAAGGACCCCTTGAGAGGTTACGGGGAGCCCCAGCATTTT
>TRBJ2-6|TRBV6-4|.|TRBD1
CASSGTGPSGANVLTF
TGTGCCAGCAGTGGGACAGGCCCCTCTGGGGCCAACGTCCTGACTTTC
>TRBJ1-2|TRBV6-2/TRBV6-3|.|.
CASSDYGQNYGYTF
TGTGCCAGCAGTGATTACGGACAGAACTATGGCTACACCTTC
>TRBJ2-3|TRBV2|.|TRBD1
CASRAGQGTDTQYF
TGTGCCAGCAGAGCGGGACAGGGAACAGATACGCAGTATTTT
>TRBJ1-1|TRBV6-2/TRBV6-3|.|TRBD1
CASSQHRGLGGTEAFF
TGTGCCAGCAGTCAACACAGGGGCTTGGGGGGCACTGAAGCTTTCTTT
>TRBJ1-4|TRBV23-1|.|.
CASSPAHITRVSETGLHEKLFF
TGCGCCAGCAGTCCGGCCCACATAACCAGGGTTTCGGAAACAGGTCTACATGAAAAACTGTTTTTT
>TRBJ1-2|TRBV9|.|.
CASSATTRTGYTF
TGTGCCAGCAGCGCGACAACGAGGACAGGCTACACCTTC
>TRBJ2-2|TRBV29-1|.|TRBD1
CSVPNRGRAGELFF
TGCAGCGTTCCCAACAGGGGTAGGGCCGGGGAGCTGTTTTTT
>TRBJ2-7|TRBV18|.|.
CASSRTEGYEQYF
TGTGCCAGCTCCAGGACGGAGGGCTACGAGCAGTACTTC
>TRBJ2-7|TRBV13|.|.
CASSLSGSYEQYF
TGTGCCAGCAGCTTATCAGGATCCTACGAGCAGTACTTC
>TRBJ2-1|TRBV28|.|.
CASSTIQGGPYNEQFF
TGTGCCAGCAGCACCATACAGGGTGGCCCCTACAATGAGCAGTTCTTC
>TRBJ2-1|TRBV24-1|.|.
CATSDLPGCNGKAHYNEQFF
TGTGCCACCAGTGACCTCCCGGGTTGCAACGGCAAAGCCCACTACAATGAGCAGTTCTTC
>TRBJ1-2|TRBV7-2|once|.
CASSWPQARGYTF
TGTGCCAGCAGCTGGCCCCAAGCGCGAGGCTACACCTTC
>TRBJ2-3|TRBV4-1|few|.
CASSGSGFFGSTDTQYF
TGCGCCAGCAGCGGGAGTGGTTTTTTTGGCTCTACAGATACGCAGTATTTT
>TRBJ2-7|TRBV30|.|.
CAWSFFVGEQYF
TGTGCCTGGAGTTTTTTTGTCGGCGAGCAGTACTTC
>TRBJ2-7|TRBV3-1/TRBV3-2|few|TRBD1
CASSQGGQGSYEQYF
TGTGCCAGCAGCCAAGGAGGACAGGGGAGTTACGAGCAGTACTTC
>TRBJ1-2|TRBV16|.|.
CASSPRTIGYGYTF
TGTGCCAGCAGCCCCCGGACAATCGGCTATGGCTACACCTTC
>TRBJ1-4|TRBV2|once|TRBD1
CASRALSGTGYEKLFF
TGTGCCAGCAGGGCACTCTCCGGGACAGGGTATGAAAAACTGTTTTTT
>TRBJ2-4|TRBV20-1|.|TRBD2
CSASSSGRMGF
TGCAGTGCTAGTAGTAGCGGGAGGATGGGCTTC
>TRBJ2-2|TRBV10-3|.|TRBD1
CATTRGTGENTGELFF
TGTGCCACTACCCGGGGGACAGGGGAGAACACCGGGGAGCTGTTTTTT
>TRBJ2-7|TRBV28|.|TRBD2
CASSLSGSLYEQYF
TGTGCCAGCAGTTTGAGCGGGAGTCTGTACGAGCAGTACTTC
>TRBJ2-1|TRBV2|.|TRBD2
CASSTLAGGLLTSDYNEQFF
TGTGCCAGCAGTACGCTAGCGGGAGGTCTTCTTACCTCCGACTACAATGAGCAGTTCTTC
>TRBJ2-2|TRBV5-6|.|.
CASQQGGTGELFF
TGTGCCAGCCAGCAGGGAGGCACCGGGGAGCTGTTTTTT
>TRBJ1-4|TRBV5-1|.|TRBD1
CASSGGQGEEKLFF
TGCGCCAGCAGCGGGGGACAGGGTGAAGAAAAACTGTTTTTT
>TRBJ2-1|TRBV5-1|.|TRBD2
CASSGGTNYNEQFF
TGCGCCAGCAGCGGCGGGACTAACTACAATGAGCAGTTCTTC
>TRBJ1-5|TRBV19|.|TRBD1
CASTDRVGNQPQHF
TGTGCCAGCACGGACAGGGTCGGGAATCAGCCCCAGCATTTT
>TRBJ1-5|TRBV2|once|TRBD1
CASTRQGYSNQPQHF
TGTGCCAGCACCCGACAGGGTTATAGCAATCAGCCCCAGCATTTT
>TRBJ2-3|TRBV30|.|TRBD2
CAWSRTSVWTDTQYF
TGTGCCTGGAGCCGGACTAGTGTTTGGACAGATACGCAGTATTTT
>TRBJ1-6|TRBV28|.|TRBD1
CASSLGQGYRSPLHF
TGTGCCAGCAGCCTCGGACAGGGCTATCGTTCACCCCTCCACTTT
>TRBJ2-4|TRBV4-1|.|TRBD1
CASSHPDRGKWTKNIQYF
TGCGCCAGCAGCCACCCGGACAGGGGAAAGTGGACCAAAAACATTCAGTACTTC
>TRBJ2-2|TRBV7-8|.|TRBD2
CASSWTSGKTGELFF
TGTGCCAGCAGTTGGACTAGCGGGAAAACCGGGGAGCTGTTTTTT
>TRBJ2-1|TRBV30|.|TRBD1
CAWSVGTGGNEQFF
TGTGCCTGGAGTGTGGGGACAGGGGGTAATGAGCAGTTCTTC
>TRBJ1-6|TRBV25-1|.|.
CASSWAGRDSPLHF
TGTGCCAGCAGTTGGGCGGGGCGGGATTCACCCCTCCACTTT
>TRBJ1-5|TRBV5-6|.|TRBD1
CASSYRGHGEPQHF
TGTGCCAGCAGCTACAGGGGGCACGGGGAGCCCCAGCATTTT
>TRBJ1-2|TRBV6-5|.|.
CASIEFRSGGYTF
TGTGCCAGCATAGAGTTTCGCTCAGGGGGCTACACCTTC
>TRBJ1-1|TRBV7-9|.|.
CASSWMDGSMNTEAFF
TGTGCCAGCAGCTGGATGGACGGGAGCATGAACACTGAAGCTTTCTTT
>TRBJ1-1|TRBV12-3/TRBV12-4|.|.
CASRRNTEAFF
TGTGCCAGCAGGAGAAACACTGAAGCTTTCTTT
>TRBJ1-1|TRBV7-2|.|.
CASSPGRDNFAEAFF
TGTGCCAGCAGCCCAGGCCGGGACAATTTCGCTGAAGCTTTCTTT
>TRBJ2-1|TRBV12-5|.|.
CASGLATGGGYNEQFF
TGTGCTAGTGGTTTAGCCACAGGGGGGGGGTACAATGAGCAGTTCTTC
>TRBJ1-1|TRBV30|.|.
CAWSVLRTEAFF
TGTGCCTGGAGTGTACTCAGGACTGAAGCTTTCTTT
>TRBJ2-3|TRBV18|.|.
CASSPPSADTQYF
TGTGCCAGCTCACCACCGAGCGCAGATACGCAGTATTTT
>TRBJ2-5|TRBV10-2|.|TRBD2
CASSEIGLAGWETQYF
TGCGCCAGCAGTGAAATCGGACTAGCGGGTTGGGAGACCCAGTACTTC
>TRBJ2-3|TRBV30|.|TRBD2
CAGTGTSGAWITDTQYF
TGTGCCGGAACCGGGACTAGCGGGGCGTGGATCACAGATACGCAGTATTTT
>TRBJ2-7|TRBV5-1|.|TRBD1
CASSLGTGGFYEQYF
TGCGCCAGCAGCTTGGGGACAGGGGGTTTCTACGAGCAGTACTTC
>TRBJ1-4|TRBV5-5|.|.
CASSRGMATATNEKLFF
TGTGCCAGCAGCCGGGGTATGGCAACTGCAACTAATGAAAAACTGTTTTTT